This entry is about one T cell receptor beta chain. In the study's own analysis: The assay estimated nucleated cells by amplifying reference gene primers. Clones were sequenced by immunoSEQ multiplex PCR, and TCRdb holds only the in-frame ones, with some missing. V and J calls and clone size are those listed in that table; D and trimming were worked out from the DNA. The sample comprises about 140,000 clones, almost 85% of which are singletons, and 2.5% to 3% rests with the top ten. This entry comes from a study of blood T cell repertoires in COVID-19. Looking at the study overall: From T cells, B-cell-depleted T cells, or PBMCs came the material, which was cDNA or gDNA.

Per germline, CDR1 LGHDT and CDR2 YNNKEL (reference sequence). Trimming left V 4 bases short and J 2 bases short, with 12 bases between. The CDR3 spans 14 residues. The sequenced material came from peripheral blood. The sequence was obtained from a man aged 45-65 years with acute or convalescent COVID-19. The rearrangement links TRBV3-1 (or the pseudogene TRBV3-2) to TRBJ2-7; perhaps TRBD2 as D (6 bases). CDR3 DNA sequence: TGTGCCAGCAGCCCGGGGACTTCTACCTACGAGCAGTACTTC. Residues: CASSPGTSTYEQYF.